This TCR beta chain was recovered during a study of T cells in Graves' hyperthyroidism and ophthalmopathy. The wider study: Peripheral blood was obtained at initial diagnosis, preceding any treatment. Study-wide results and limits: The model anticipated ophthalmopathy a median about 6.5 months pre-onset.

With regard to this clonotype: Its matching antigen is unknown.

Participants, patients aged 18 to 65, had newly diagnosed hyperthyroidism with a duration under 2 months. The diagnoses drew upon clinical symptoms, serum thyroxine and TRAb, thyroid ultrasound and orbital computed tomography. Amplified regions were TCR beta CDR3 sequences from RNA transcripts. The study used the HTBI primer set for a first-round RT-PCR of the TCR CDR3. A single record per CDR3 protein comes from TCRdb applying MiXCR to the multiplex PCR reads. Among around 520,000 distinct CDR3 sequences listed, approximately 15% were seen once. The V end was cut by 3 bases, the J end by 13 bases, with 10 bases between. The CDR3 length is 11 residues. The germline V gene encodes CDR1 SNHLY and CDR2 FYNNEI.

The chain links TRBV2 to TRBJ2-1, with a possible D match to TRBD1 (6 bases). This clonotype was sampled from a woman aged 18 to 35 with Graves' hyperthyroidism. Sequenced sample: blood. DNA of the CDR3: TGTGCCAGCAGTGATAGGGACAACCAGTTCTTC. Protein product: CASSDRDNQFF.